The clone carrying this T cell receptor (beta chain) was recorded many times. Its specificity is unknown. TCRdb reprocessed the 5' RACE reads with MiXCR, giving one entry per CDR3 protein. Among just over 450,000 distinct CDR3 sequences listed, 13% to 15% were seen once. This sample stems from a study of identical twins. Healthy Caucasian donors formed the entire cohort. Whole-study results and caveats: Excess twin sharing in beta out-of-frame sequences was weaker. Zero-insertion results could be subject to partial confounding by invariant MAIT and iNKT cells. A lower insertion count was a feature of abundant cord blood beta clonotypes, with no such feature in memory repertoires.

This sample was shared with a second study, whose subject was yellow fever vaccine responses in identical twins.

The source material was CD4+ T cells sorted from blood. The sequence derives from a woman aged 18-29 years in good health.

The CDR3 coding sequence is TGTGCCAGCAGCAACCGGGACAGGGGCACAGATACGCAGTATTTT. Translated: CASSNRDRGTDTQYF. The J gene is TRBJ2-3, the V gene TRBV7-2; 9 bases fit TRBD1. CDR3 length equals 15 residues. Looked up from germline, CDR1 is SGHTA and CDR2 is FQGNSA. J lost 1 base, V lost 5 bases, and 4 bases had no gene match.